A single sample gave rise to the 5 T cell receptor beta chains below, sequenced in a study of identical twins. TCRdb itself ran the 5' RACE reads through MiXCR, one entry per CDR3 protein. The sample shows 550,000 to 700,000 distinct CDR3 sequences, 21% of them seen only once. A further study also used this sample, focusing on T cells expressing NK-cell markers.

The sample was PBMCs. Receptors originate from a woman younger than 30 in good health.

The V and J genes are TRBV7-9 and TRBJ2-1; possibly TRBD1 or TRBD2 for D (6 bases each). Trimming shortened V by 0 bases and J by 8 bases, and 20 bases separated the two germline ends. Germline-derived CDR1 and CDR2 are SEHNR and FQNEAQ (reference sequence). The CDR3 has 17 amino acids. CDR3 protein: CASSLAPGGGVVHEQFF. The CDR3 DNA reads TGTGCCAGCAGCTTAGCGCCTGGGGGCGGGGTGGTCCATGAGCAGTTCTTC.

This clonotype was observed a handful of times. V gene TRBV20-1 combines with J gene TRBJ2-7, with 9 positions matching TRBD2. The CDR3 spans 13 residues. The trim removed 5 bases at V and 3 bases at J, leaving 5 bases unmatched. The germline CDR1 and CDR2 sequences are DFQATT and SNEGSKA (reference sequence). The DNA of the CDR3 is TGCAGTGCTGTAGCGGGAGCCCACTACGAGCAGTACTTC. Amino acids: CSAVAGAHYEQYF.

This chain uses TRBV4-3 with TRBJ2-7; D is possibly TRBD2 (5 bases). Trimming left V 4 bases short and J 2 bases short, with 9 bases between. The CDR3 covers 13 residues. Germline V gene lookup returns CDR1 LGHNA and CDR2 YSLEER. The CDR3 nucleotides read TGCGCCAGCAGCCCCGGGATAACCTACGAGCAGTACTTC. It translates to CASSPGITYEQYF.

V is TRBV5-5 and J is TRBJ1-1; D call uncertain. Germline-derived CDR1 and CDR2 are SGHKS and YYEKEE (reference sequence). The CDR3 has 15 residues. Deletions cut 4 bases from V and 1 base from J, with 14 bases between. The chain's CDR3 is CASSQSTRTNTEAFF. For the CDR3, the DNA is TGTGCCAGCAGCCAGTCAACCCGAACGAACACTGAAGCTTTCTTT.

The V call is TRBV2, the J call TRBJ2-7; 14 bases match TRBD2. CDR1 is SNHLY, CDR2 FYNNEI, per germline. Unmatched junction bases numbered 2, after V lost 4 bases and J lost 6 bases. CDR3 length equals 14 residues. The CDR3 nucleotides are TGTGCCAGCAGTGCGGGACTAGCGGGAGTCGAGCAGTACTTC. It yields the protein CASSAGLAGVEQYF.